This passage covers 28 T cell receptor beta chains from one sample sequenced in a study of response to subunit inactivated influenza vaccine. MiXCR was run by TCRdb on the RT-PCR reads, yielding one entry per CDR3 protein. The profile shows approximately 500,000 distinct CDR3 sequences, around 15% of them singletons. The starting material was PBMCs from blood, obtained approximately 13 days after vaccination. These receptors were taken from a man aged 50 or older who received an inactivated influenza vaccine.

The V call is TRBV5-6, the J call TRBJ2-4, with D possibly TRBD2 on 5 matching bases. CDR1 is SGHDT and CDR2 is YYEEEE in the germline V gene. The CDR3 sequence is 14 residues long. V was trimmed by 5 bases and J by 5 bases, leaving 14 bases between them. CDR3 loop: CASSYPPGENIQYF. In nucleotides, the CDR3 is TGTGCCAGCAGTTACCCCCCCGGGGAAAACATTCAGTACTTC.

This clonotype has only a few counts. The rearrangement joins TRBV4-3 to TRBJ2-1; D is perhaps TRBD2 (5 bases). Trimming took off 2 bases at V and 4 bases at J, with 12 bases between the two ends. This CDR3 spans 15 amino acids. The germline CDR1 and CDR2 sequences are LGHNA and YSLEER. CDR3 bases: TGCGCCAGCAGCCAATTTTTCGGGGAGTACAATGAGCAGTTCTTC. It yields the protein CASSQFFGEYNEQFF.

This chain uses TRBV11-1 with TRBJ2-1; TRBD2 matches 13 bases. Germline V CDR1 and CDR2: SGHAT, FQDESV (reference sequence). The CDR3 loop spans 16 amino acids. J was trimmed by 10 bases and V by 6 bases; bases with no gene match: 12. The CDR3 loop is CASSTNTGTSGNEQFF. The CDR3 DNA is TGTGCCAGCAGTACAAATACCGGGACTAGCGGGAACGAGCAGTTCTTC.

This clonotype showed up just a few times. The genes are TRBV20-1 and TRBJ2-4; TRBD2 might be the D (6 bases). In germline, CDR1 is DFQATT, CDR2 SNEGSKA (reference sequence). The CDR3 covers 11 residues. The CDR3 region has the DNA TGCAGCATGTTGAGGGAGGATACGCAGTACTTC. Translating it yields CSMLREDTQYF.

This clonotype was found many times. The chain joins TRBV5-1 to TRBJ1-1; D ambiguous. V lost 4 bases and J 0 bases, leaving 10 bases between the germline ends. The germline CDR1 and CDR2 sequences are SGHRS and YFSETQ. This CDR3 is 14 amino acids long. The DNA of the CDR3 is TGCGCCAGCAGCCCCCGCGTGATGAACACTGAAGCTTTCTTT. Its translation: CASSPRVMNTEAFF.

This clonotype was seen a handful of times. The J gene is TRBJ2-1, the V gene TRBV10-3; 7 bases are shared with TRBD2. The germline V gene encodes CDR1 ENHRY and CDR2 SYGVKD. The CDR3 contains 13 residues. The trim removed 5 bases at V and 5 bases at J, leaving 3 bases unmatched. The CDR3 protein is CAISTGTNNEQFF. CDR3 nucleotides: TGTGCCATCAGTACGGGGACTAACAATGAGCAGTTCTTC.

This clonotype turned up a few times. This chain uses TRBV9 with TRBJ2-2, with TRBD2 identical over 9 bases. The CDR3 contains 15 residues. Unmatched junction bases numbered 8, after V lost 4 bases and J lost 7 bases. Per germline, CDR1 SGDLS and CDR2 YYNGEE. CDR3 DNA sequence: TGTGCCAGCAGCACGCATAGCGGGAGCGACGGGGAGCTGTTTTTT. Its translation is CASSTHSGSDGELFF.

The V gene is TRBV28, the J gene TRBJ2-1; D uncertain. CDR1 and CDR2 from the germline V gene are MDHEN and SYDVKM. CDR3 size: 16 residues. Trimming left V 3 bases short and J 7 bases short, with 19 bases between. The CDR3 sequence is CASSLGEAIPHNEQFF. The CDR3 DNA sequence: TGTGCCAGCAGTTTGGGCGAAGCCATTCCCCATAATGAGCAGTTCTTC.

The V gene is TRBV7-2, the J gene TRBJ2-7; D is possibly TRBD1 or TRBD2 (5 bases each). The CDR3 has 14 residues. Per germline, CDR1 SGHTA and CDR2 FQGNSA. Trimming shortened V by 2 bases and J by 7 bases, and 15 bases separated the two germline ends. As DNA, the CDR3 is TGTGCCAGCAGCTTACCGGGACCACAGAGGGAGCAGTACTTC. It encodes CASSLPGPQREQYF.

There are many counts of this clonotype. The rearrangement joins TRBV28 to TRBJ2-7, with no clear D. Germline values: CDR1 MDHEN, CDR2 SYDVKM. Trimming cost V 4 bases and J 2 bases, with 6 bases left between them. This CDR3 is 12 amino acids long. CDR3 DNA sequence: TGTGCCAGCAGTTCAGTTCCCTACGAGCAGTACTTC. This translates into CASSSVPYEQYF.

CDR3 sequence reads: CSARLRNLGGAFF. CDR3 DNA: TGCAGTGCTCGTCTCCGAAACCTCGGGGGAGCTTTCTTT. The chain combines TRBV20-1 with TRBJ1-1; perhaps TRBD1 as D (5 bases). Germline loops: CDR1 DFQATT, CDR2 SNEGSKA (reference sequence). The CDR3 runs to 13 residues. Trimming shortened V by 5 bases and J by 10 bases, and 20 bases separated the two germline ends.

This sequence joins TRBV12-3 or TRBV12-4 and TRBJ1-5; D perhaps matches TRBD1 (5 bases). The CDR3 loop spans 14 amino acids. The V end lost 1 base, the J end lost 3 bases, and 7 bases lay between the germline ends. This chain's CDR3 is CASSLGGTNQPQHF. The CDR3 DNA sequence: TGTGCCAGCAGTTTAGGGGGGACCAATCAGCCCCAGCATTTT.

This clonotype showed up just a few times. The V and J genes are TRBV7-2 and TRBJ1-2, with 7 bases aligning to TRBD1. J gave up 8 bases and V 3 bases, and 9 bases lay outside the gene matches. CDR3 length: 14 amino acids. Germline CDR1 is SGHTA and CDR2 is FQGNSA. The CDR3 spells CASSFGTALGGYTF. For the CDR3, the DNA is TGTGCCAGCAGCTTCGGGACAGCTCTTGGAGGCTACACCTTC.

The chain recombines TRBV7-6 with TRBJ1-2, with D unresolved. V was trimmed by 5 bases and J by 6 bases, leaving 10 bases between them. Germline V gives CDR1 SGHVS, CDR2 FNYEAQ. The CDR3 covers 12 residues. The CDR3 bases are TGTGCCAGCAGCAATTTTCAGAATGGCTACACCTTC. Translating it yields CASSNFQNGYTF.

This clonotype was detected only a few times. The rearrangement joins TRBV4-2 to TRBJ1-5; D remains unclear. The CDR3 is 13 amino acids. Germline V gene sequence: CDR1 LGHNA, CDR2 YNFKEQ. Trimming stripped 4 bases from V and 4 bases from J, with 8 bases between. The CDR3 DNA follows: TGTGCCAGCAGCCCCGTGGAAAATCAGCCCCAGCATTTT. Translated, it gives CASSPVENQPQHF.

The chain couples TRBV20-1 to TRBJ1-1, with 8 bases fitting TRBD1. From germline, CDR1 is DFQATT and CDR2 SNEGSKA (reference sequence). The J segment lost 1 base and the V segment lost 5 bases, leaving 12 bases of the junction unmatched. This CDR3 comprises 16 residues. CDR3 amino acids: CSAYGVGTGSNTEAFF. The CDR3 DNA follows: TGCAGTGCTTACGGGGTAGGGACAGGCTCGAACACTGAAGCTTTCTTT.

This clonotype occurred a few times. This chain uses TRBV20-1 with TRBJ2-5, with 8 bases matching TRBD2. In germline, CDR1 is DFQATT, CDR2 SNEGSKA (reference sequence). The junction had 2 bases not matched to a gene; V was cut back by 0 bases and J by 5 bases. CDR3 length: 13 residues. The CDR3 sequence is CSARDPGGETQYF. The DNA for the CDR3 is TGCAGTGCTAGAGATCCGGGGGGGGAGACCCAGTACTTC.

This chain links TRBV6-5 with TRBJ2-7; 14 nucleotides match TRBD2. The V gene's germline CDR1 is MNHEY and CDR2 SVGAGI. The CDR3 contains 17 residues. With V trimmed by 2 bases and J by 3 bases, 6 bases remained unmatched. The CDR3 is CASSYIRTSGRIYEQYF. The CDR3 DNA reads TGTGCCAGCAGTTACATCAGGACTAGCGGGAGGATCTACGAGCAGTACTTC.

The chain joins TRBV5-6 to TRBJ2-7, with TRBD1 matching over 9 bases. Trimming at V came to 1 base and at J to 0 bases, leaving 2 bases not matched to a gene. Germline V gene data show CDR1 as SGHDT and CDR2 as YYEEEE. The CDR3 extends over 15 amino acids. The CDR3 is CASSLYRGLSYEQYF. In nucleotides, the CDR3 is TGTGCCAGCAGCTTGTACAGGGGGCTCTCCTACGAGCAGTACTTC.

This chain joins TRBV20-1 and TRBJ1-1, with 8 bases matching TRBD1. CDR1 and CDR2 (germline): DFQATT, SNEGSKA (reference sequence). The CDR3 totals 13 residues. V dropped 0 bases and J dropped 7; count of bases not matched to a gene: 4. The CDR3 DNA reads as TGCAGTGCTAGAGATGGGACAGGTCATGAAGCTTTCTTT. It codes for CSARDGTGHEAFF.

This chain connects TRBV20-1 to TRBJ2-4, with TRBD1 matching 7 bases. Trimming cost V 0 bases and J 2 bases; bases outside gene matches: 1. Germline loops: CDR1 DFQATT, CDR2 SNEGSKA (reference sequence). The CDR3 has 14 residues. CDR3 amino acids: CSARERGPKNIQYF. The DNA for the CDR3 is TGCAGTGCTAGAGAAAGGGGGCCCAAAAACATTCAGTACTTC.

V gene TRBV28 combines with J gene TRBJ2-3, with D perhaps being TRBD1 or TRBD2 (5 bases each). V was pared by 8 bases and J by 4 bases, with 19 bases between. CDR1 MDHEN and CDR2 SYDVKM come from the germline V gene. The CDR3 consists of 15 residues. The CDR3 sequence is CASRLRGPRPDTQYF. The CDR3 nucleotides are TGTGCCAGCCGACTTCGGGGCCCAAGGCCAGATACGCAGTATTTT. The full variable domain, with the rest looked up from reference TRBV28 and TRBJ2-3, is DVKVTQSSRYLVKRTGEKVFLECVQDMDHENMFWYRQDPGLGLRLIYFSYDVKMKEKGDIPEGYSVSREKKERFSLILESASTNQTSMYLCASRLRGPRPDTQYFGPGTRLTVL.

Many counts were recorded for this clonotype. V usage is TRBV20-1 and J usage is TRBJ1-2; tentative D call: TRBD1 (6 bases). V was shortened by 6 bases and J by 1 base, with 12 bases between the two germline ends. The CDR3 runs 13 residues. CDR1 is DFQATT, CDR2 SNEGSKA, per germline (reference sequence). CDR3: CSAQGRGNYGYTF. Here the CDR3 DNA reads TGCAGTGCCCAGGGGAGGGGTAACTATGGCTACACCTTC.

The rearrangement uses TRBV7-2 and TRBJ2-7, with D possibly being TRBD1 or TRBD2 (6 bases each). CDR1 is SGHTA and CDR2 is FQGNSA in the germline V gene. The CDR3 covers 14 residues. Trimming pared 0 bases from V and 6 bases from J, leaving 12 bases between. The chain's CDR3 is CASSLAAGGGEQYF. For the CDR3, the DNA is TGTGCCAGCAGCTTAGCAGCCGGGGGCGGCGAGCAGTACTTC. Complete variable domain (other parts from reference TRBV7-2 and TRBJ2-7): GAGVSQSPSNKVTEKGKDVELRCDPISGHTALYWYRQSLGQGLEFLIYFQGNSAPDKSGLPSDRFSAERTGGSVSTLTIQRTQQEDSAVYLCASSLAAGGGEQYFGPGTRLTVT.

The CDR3: CASSLDGLPNYGYTF. The CDR3, as DNA: TGCGCCAGCAGCTTGGATGGGTTGCCGAACTATGGCTACACCTTC. The chain recombines TRBV5-1 with TRBJ1-2; D remains unclear. V was clipped by 0 bases and J by 2 bases, with 11 bases between them. CDR1 SGHRS and CDR2 YFSETQ come from the germline V gene. This CDR3 is built from 15 residues. Filled out from reference TRBV5-1 and TRBJ1-2, the complete variable domain reads KAGVTQTPRYLIKTRGQQVTLSCSPISGHRSVSWYQQTPGQGLQFLFEYFSETQRNKGNFPGRFSGRQFSNSRSEMNVSTLELGDSALYLCASSLDGLPNYGYTFGSGTRLTVV.

The CDR3 loop is CAISGDSHNEQFF. CDR3 DNA sequence: TGTGCCATCAGTGGGGACAGCCACAATGAGCAGTTCTTC. The V gene is TRBV10-3, the J gene TRBJ2-1, with 7 positions matching TRBD1. The CDR3 totals 13 residues. The J segment lost 5 bases and the V segment lost 4 bases, leaving 2 bases of the junction unmatched. The V gene's germline CDR1 is ENHRY and CDR2 SYGVKD.

This sequence joins TRBV29-1 and TRBJ1-2, with 8 bases identical to TRBD1. This CDR3 is built from 15 residues. Germline V CDR1 and CDR2: SQVTM, ANQGSEA. The ends lost 3 bases at V and 5 bases at J; junction bases unmatched: 11. CDR3 sequence: CSVEDPPGTGYGYTF. The CDR3 region has the DNA TGCAGCGTTGAGGACCCTCCCGGGACAGGTTATGGCTACACCTTC.

This chain's CDR3 is CSARDAGGFNTGELFF. Here the CDR3 DNA reads TGCAGTGCTAGAGATGCGGGGGGGTTTAACACCGGGGAGCTGTTTTTT. The V and J genes are TRBV20-1 and TRBJ2-2, with 9 bases aligning to TRBD2. CDR1 DFQATT and CDR2 SNEGSKA come from the germline V gene (reference sequence). The CDR3 loop spans 16 amino acids. V was pared by 0 bases and J by 2 bases, with 4 bases of the junction left unmatched.